One sample yielded the 17 T cell receptor beta chains listed below, sequenced in a study of blood T cell repertoires in COVID-19. Generated by immunoSEQ multiplex PCR, the TCRdb table keeps only in-frame clones and is missing some. The profile shows a few hundred thousand clones, around 90% of them singletons. Source material: peripheral blood. The receptors were gathered from a human donor in a cohort sampled during active COVID-19.

The V and J genes are TRBV6-4 and TRBJ2-6, with no clear D. CDR1 is MRHNA and CDR2 is SNTAGT in the germline V gene. V lost 6 bases and J 3 bases, leaving 12 bases between the germline ends. The CDR3 runs 15 residues. CDR3 protein: CASSPQEFGANVLTF. CDR3 sequence (DNA): TGTGCCAGCAGCCCGCAGGAATTTGGGGCCAACGTCCTGACTTTC.

The V and J genes are TRBV5-1 and TRBJ2-7; a possible D gene is TRBD1 (6 bases). There are 12 residues in the CDR3. Germline V gene data show CDR1 as SGHRS and CDR2 as YFSETQ. Trimming pared 4 bases from V and 6 bases from J, leaving 11 bases between. CDR3 DNA: TGCGCCAGCAGCGACGGACAGCGCGAGCAGTACTTC. Translated, it gives CASSDGQREQYF.

V is TRBV6-2 or TRBV6-3 and J is TRBJ2-1; D uncertain. V was shortened by 4 bases and J by 6 bases, with 7 bases between the two germline ends. Germline-derived CDR1 and CDR2 are MNHEY and SVGEGT. CDR3 size: 12 residues. The CDR3 sequence: CASSSPINEQFF. Written as DNA, the CDR3 is TGTGCCAGCAGTTCTCCTATCAATGAGCAGTTCTTC.

The CDR3 is CASSLAPGLAGDNEQFF. In DNA, the CDR3 is TGTGCCAGCAGCTTAGCCCCTGGACTAGCGGGGGACAATGAGCAGTTCTTC. The J gene is TRBJ2-1, the V gene TRBV7-2; 13 bases line up with TRBD2. Germline lookup yields CDR1 SGHTA and CDR2 FQGNSA. This CDR3 is built from 17 residues. Germline trimming cut 0 bases from V and 5 bases from J; bases unmatched to any gene: 4. Using reference TRBV7-2 and TRBJ2-1 for the parts outside the CDR3, the full variable domain is GAGVSQSPSNKVTEKGKDVELRCDPISGHTALYWYRQSLGQGLEFLIYFQGNSAPDKSGLPSDRFSAERTGGSVSTLTIQRTQQEDSAVYLCASSLAPGLAGDNEQFFGPGTRLTVL.

As DNA, the CDR3 is TGTGCCAGCAGTCCCCCAATCGGGGGCTACGAGCAGTACTTC. Translation: CASSPPIGGYEQYF. The chain uses TRBV27 and TRBJ2-7; maybe TRBD2 (6 bases). The V and J ends lost 5 bases and 3 bases respectively, with 14 bases between them. The germline V gene has CDR1 MNHEY and CDR2 SMNVEV (reference sequence). The CDR3 totals 14 residues.

The chain is built from TRBV3-1 (or the pseudogene TRBV3-2) and TRBJ1-5, with 7 bases aligning to TRBD1. This CDR3 region has 12 residues. Germline-derived CDR1 and CDR2 are LGHDT and YNNKEL (reference sequence). V shed 3 bases and J 11 bases; nucleotides not matched to a gene: 4. The CDR3 protein is CASSQGQSAQHF. The CDR3 coding sequence is TGTGCCAGCAGCCAGGGACAGTCAGCCCAGCATTTT.

There are a few counts of this clone. Other DNA sequences in the same sample also yield this CDR3. The gene calls are TRBV9 and TRBJ2-7; 7 bases map to TRBD2. The CDR3 loop spans 15 amino acids. Germline CDR1 is SGDLS and CDR2 is YYNGEE. Unmatched junction bases numbered 5, after V lost 0 bases and J lost 2 bases. The CDR3 coding sequence is TGTGCCAGCAGCGTAGGGCTAGCGGAGACCTACGAGCAGTACTTC. Translating it yields CASSVGLAETYEQYF.

Concerning this clone: One junction end disagrees with the germline gene, perhaps due to a read error. The chain recombines TRBV7-9 with TRBJ1-5; TRBD1 aligns across 7 bases. CDR1 SEHNR and CDR2 FQNEAQ come from the germline V gene (reference sequence). This CDR3 is built from 12 residues. CDR3 nucleotides: TGTGCCAGCAGCCTTAGGACAGGCTCCTTGTATTTT. It codes for CASSLRTGSLYF.

The rearrangement links TRBV21-1 to TRBJ1-6; TRBD1, the table's D call, was not compared with the DNA. TRBV21-1 is a recognized pseudogene. The CDR3 length is 17 residues. For the CDR3, the DNA is TGTGCCAGCAGCAGGCCGTGGGTTGAACAGGGGAATTCACCCCTCCACTTT. The encoded protein is CASSRPWVEQGNSPLHF.

This chain links TRBV10-2 with TRBJ2-7, with no clear D. Germline CDR1 and CDR2: WSHSY and SAAADI. There are 11 residues in the CDR3. V lost 6 bases to trimming and J lost 7 bases, with 10 bases between them. CDR3 bases: TGCGCCAGCAGCAAAGAGGTAGAGCAGTACTTC. Amino acid sequence: CASSKEVEQYF.

The chain joins TRBV4-1 to TRBJ1-2; D is uncertain. Trimming stripped 0 bases from V and 5 bases from J, with 7 bases between. Germline values: CDR1 MGHRA, CDR2 YSYEKL. The CDR3 covers 13 residues. DNA of the CDR3: TGCGCCAGCAGCCAAGATCGGAGATATGGCTACACCTTC. Amino acids: CASSQDRRYGYTF.

This chain links TRBV9 with TRBJ1-6, with TRBD1 matching over 7 bases. CDR3 length: 16 residues. In germline, CDR1 is SGDLS, CDR2 YYNGEE. The ends lost 5 bases at V and 10 bases at J; junction bases unmatched: 15. In nucleotides, the CDR3 is TGTGCCAGCAGACTCATTGGGGACAGAGTATTATCACCCCTCCACTTT. Translation: CASRLIGDRVLSPLHF.

DNA of the CDR3: TGTGCCAGCAGTTGCGCCCTCGACACTGAAGCTTTCTTT. Its translation is CASSCALDTEAFF. The V gene is TRBV5-5, the J gene TRBJ1-1; no clear D. The CDR3 sequence is 13 residues long. In germline, CDR1 is SGHKS, CDR2 YYEKEE (reference sequence). V lost 5 bases to trimming and J lost 3 bases, with 11 bases between them.

V is TRBV5-6 and J is TRBJ2-7; the match to TRBD1 covers 9 bases. CDR1 is SGHDT, CDR2 YYEEEE, per germline. After removal of 3 bases from V and 2 bases from J, the junction contained 15 bases not matched to a gene. The CDR3 runs to 18 residues. The CDR3 DNA follows: TGTGCCAGCAGCTCAAGAGGTCGTGGGACAGGGACCCCCTACGAGCAGTACTTC. Protein: CASSSRGRGTGTPYEQYF.

This rearrangement joins TRBV6-6 to TRBJ2-7, with D maybe TRBD1 (6 bases). This CDR3 has 13 residues. V lost 8 bases and J lost 0, with 11 bases in between. Germline values: CDR1 MNHNY, CDR2 SVGAGI (reference sequence). In DNA, the CDR3 is TGTGCCAGCGAGGACAGCGGCTCCTACGAGCAGTACTTC. Translating gives CASEDSGSYEQYF.

DNA of the CDR3: TGTGCCAGCAGGCCTCGAGGTCATTTTGAAAAACTGTTTTTT. This translates into CASRPRGHFEKLFF. The V and J genes are TRBV6-6 and TRBJ1-4; no reliable D call. Germline values: CDR1 MNHNY, CDR2 SVGAGI (reference sequence). The CDR3 is 14 residues long. Trimming stripped 6 bases from V and 7 bases from J, with 15 bases between.

J is TRBJ2-7 and V is TRBV4-3, with D perhaps TRBD2 (5 bases). This CDR3 region has 14 residues. V dropped 1 base and J dropped 4 bases, with 11 bases sitting between them. Germline V gives CDR1 LGHNA, CDR2 YSLEER. Here the CDR3 DNA reads TGCGCCAGCAGCCAAGGTCGGGAAGTTTACGAGCAGTACTTC. Protein: CASSQGREVYEQYF.